This T cell receptor (beta chain) was obtained from a study of T cell changes during pregnancy in multiple sclerosis (dated by TCRdb to about 2019). With regard to the full study: The study looked at changes in the T cell repertoire across pregnancy in women with multiple sclerosis.

The library came from the immunoSEQ multiplex PCR assay. TCRdb took over this immuneACCESS table, retaining in-frame rearrangements with V and J assigned. Such tables are incomplete; in checked studies, under half of the missing clones stem from an unresolved V gene, and the remainder is unexplained. In this sample the table shows 100,000 or so clones, 90% of which occur a single time. The ten largest account for approximately 0.76% of the sample. This clone has only one observation. The antigen it binds to is not known. No much larger clone exists at a distance of one base, and base qualities are not known. From the cysteine up to the phenylalanine, the CDR3 has a length of 16 residues. Only the CDR3 DNA stays, 48 bases, in frame from base 1. In the germline V gene, CDR1 corresponds to SGHTA and CDR2 to FQGNSA. V lost 0 bases and J lost 6 bases, and the count of bases not matched to a germline gene is 6.

The source was peripheral blood, collected in the second trimester of pregnancy. The chain is made from TRBV7-2 and TRBJ1-2, and 11 junctional nucleotides match TRBD1. The TCR comes from a female donor in good health, enrolled as a control in a pregnancy study. The CDR3 reads as follows: CASSLARTGGRDGYTF. The DNA sequence is given as TGTGCCAGCAGCTTAGCTAGGACAGGGGGCCGGGATGGCTACACCTTC.